This is a list of T cell receptor beta chains from one sample in a study of blood T cell repertoires in COVID-19. Measured with immunoSEQ multiplex PCR; TCRdb has only the in-frame clones, and not every one. The data hold around 140,000 clones, with 78% observed a single time. Sequencing used PBMCs or T cells enriched from blood (not recorded which). These receptor sequences come from a woman between 50 and 59 years old who had recovered from COVID-19. The CDR3 runs from the conserved cysteine through the conserved F or W. Fields, in order: CDR3 protein, CDR3 DNA, V gene, clone size, D gene, J gene. D genes are given only for firm matches. Size is omitted from some rows. Given values are once, few, many or a class for expanded clones.

cdr3_aa: CASSAAGGWRAETQYF
cdr3_nt: TGTGCCAGCAGTGCCGCAGGGGGCTGGAGGGCAGAGACCCAGTACTTC
v_call: TRBV27
clone_size: .
d_call: TRBD1
j_call: TRBJ2-5

cdr3_aa: CASSSHRDNTEAFF
cdr3_nt: TGTGCCAGCAGTTCCCACAGGGACAACACTGAAGCTTTCTTT
v_call: TRBV27
clone_size: few
d_call: .
j_call: TRBJ1-1

cdr3_aa: CASSREDSTEAFF
cdr3_nt: TGTGCCAGTAGTAGGGAGGATAGCACTGAAGCTTTCTTT
v_call: TRBV19
clone_size: .
d_call: .
j_call: TRBJ1-1

cdr3_aa: CASSLGQGHTDTQYF
cdr3_nt: TGTGCCAGCAGCTTGGGACAGGGACACACAGATACGCAGTATTTT
v_call: TRBV7-3
clone_size: .
d_call: TRBD1
j_call: TRBJ2-3

cdr3_aa: CASSSGGFTDTQYF
cdr3_nt: TGTGCCAGCAGCTCAGGCGGGTTCACAGATACGCAGTATTTT
v_call: TRBV11-3
clone_size: .
d_call: .
j_call: TRBJ2-3

cdr3_aa: CASSPTDGPGGPQHF
cdr3_nt: TGTGCCAGCAGCCCCACGGACGGTCCGGGAGGACCCCAGCATTTT
v_call: TRBV3-1/TRBV3-2
clone_size: once
d_call: .
j_call: TRBJ1-5

cdr3_aa: CSASPRGAYNEQFF
cdr3_nt: TGCAGTGCTAGTCCTCGGGGAGCCTACAATGAGCAGTTCTTC
v_call: TRBV20-1
clone_size: .
d_call: .
j_call: TRBJ2-1

cdr3_aa: CGHRDRAGYGYTF
cdr3_nt: TGTGGCCACCGAGACAGGGCCGGCTATGGCTACACCTTC
v_call: TRBV28
clone_size: .
d_call: TRBD1
j_call: TRBJ1-2

cdr3_aa: CASRQTGRNTEAFF
cdr3_nt: TGTGCCAGCAGACAGACAGGCCGAAACACTGAAGCTTTCTTT
v_call: TRBV6-1
clone_size: .
d_call: .
j_call: TRBJ1-1

cdr3_aa: CASSLAGVSTGELFF
cdr3_nt: TGTGCCAGCAGCTTGGCGGGGGTCAGTACCGGGGAGCTGTTTTTT
v_call: TRBV5-4
clone_size: .
d_call: .
j_call: TRBJ2-2

cdr3_aa: CASSLATGGNNEQFF
cdr3_nt: TGCGCCAGCAGCTTGGCGACAGGGGGAAACAATGAGCAGTTCTTC
v_call: TRBV5-1
clone_size: .
d_call: TRBD1
j_call: TRBJ2-1

cdr3_aa: CASSQGRSGWNTGELFF
cdr3_nt: TGTGCCAGCAGCCAAGGAAGAAGCGGGTGGAACACCGGGGAGCTGTTTTTT
v_call: TRBV4-2
clone_size: .
d_call: .
j_call: TRBJ2-2

cdr3_aa: CSVTEVGYTF
cdr3_nt: TGCAGTGTGACGGAGGTTGGCTACACCTTC
v_call: TRBV20-1
clone_size: .
d_call: .
j_call: TRBJ1-2

cdr3_aa: CSASYSGGTDTQYF
cdr3_nt: TGCAGTGCCAGTTATTCGGGTGGCACAGATACGCAGTATTTT
v_call: TRBV20-1
clone_size: .
d_call: .
j_call: TRBJ2-3

cdr3_aa: CASSALATQYF
cdr3_nt: TGTGCCAGCAGTGCACTAGCAACGCAGTATTTT
v_call: TRBV2
clone_size: .
d_call: .
j_call: TRBJ2-3

cdr3_aa: CASSPGTVNTGELFF
cdr3_nt: TGCGCCAGCAGCCCCGGGACAGTCAACACCGGGGAGCTGTTTTTT
v_call: TRBV5-1
clone_size: .
d_call: TRBD1
j_call: TRBJ2-2

cdr3_aa: CASLTVGQETQYF
cdr3_nt: TGTGCCAGCCTGACAGTGGGTCAAGAGACCCAGTACTTC
v_call: TRBV28
clone_size: .
d_call: .
j_call: TRBJ2-5

cdr3_aa: CASSVAQGTEAFF
cdr3_nt: TGTGCCAGCAGCGTAGCTCAGGGCACTGAAGCTTTCTTT
v_call: TRBV9
clone_size: once
d_call: .
j_call: TRBJ1-1

cdr3_aa: CASSDRDREKLFF
cdr3_nt: TGTGCCAGCAGTGACCGGGATCGCGAAAAACTGTTTTTT
v_call: TRBV2
clone_size: once
d_call: .
j_call: TRBJ1-4

cdr3_aa: CATSRDSSYQPQHF
cdr3_nt: TGTGCCACCAGCAGAGATTCTAGCTATCAGCCCCAGCATTTT
v_call: TRBV15
clone_size: .
d_call: .
j_call: TRBJ1-5

cdr3_aa: CASRGQGPSSYNSPLHF
cdr3_nt: TGCGCCAGCAGGGGACAGGGGCCGAGCTCCTATAATTCACCCCTCCACTTT
v_call: TRBV10-2
clone_size: .
d_call: TRBD1
j_call: TRBJ1-6

cdr3_aa: CASTPQNKPTGELFF
cdr3_nt: TGTGCCAGCACCCCCCAGAATAAACCCACCGGGGAGCTGTTTTTT
v_call: TRBV5-4
clone_size: .
d_call: .
j_call: TRBJ2-2

cdr3_aa: CASILLAGVNTDTQYF
cdr3_nt: TGTGCCAGCATTCTACTAGCGGGGGTGAACACAGATACGCAGTATTTT
v_call: TRBV2
clone_size: .
d_call: TRBD2
j_call: TRBJ2-3

cdr3_aa: CASSQQGAGELFF
cdr3_nt: TGTGCCAGCAGCCAACAAGGGGCCGGGGAGCTGTTTTTT
v_call: TRBV3-1/TRBV3-2
clone_size: .
d_call: .
j_call: TRBJ2-2

cdr3_aa: CASSDFVRGGHYEQYF
cdr3_nt: TGTGCCAGCAGTGATTTCGTCCGGGGGGGCCACTACGAGCAGTACTTC
v_call: TRBV6-1
clone_size: .
d_call: TRBD2
j_call: TRBJ2-7

cdr3_aa: CASTTGGYGYTF
cdr3_nt: TGTGCCAGCACGACGGGGGGGTATGGCTACACCTTC
v_call: TRBV6-5
clone_size: .
d_call: .
j_call: TRBJ1-2

cdr3_aa: CASSEWRGSGGYTF
cdr3_nt: TGTGCCAGCAGTGAATGGCGGGGGTCGGGCGGCTACACCTTC
v_call: TRBV25-1
clone_size: .
d_call: .
j_call: TRBJ1-2

cdr3_aa: CASGKTGTEAFF
cdr3_nt: TGTGCCAGCGGCAAAACAGGCACTGAAGCTTTCTTT
v_call: TRBV6-6
clone_size: once
d_call: .
j_call: TRBJ1-1

cdr3_aa: CATSDPRTTSNQPQHF
cdr3_nt: TGTGCCACCAGTGATCCACGGACAACTAGCAATCAGCCCCAGCATTTT
v_call: TRBV24-1
clone_size: .
d_call: .
j_call: TRBJ1-5

cdr3_aa: CASSQGAGRLYGYTF
cdr3_nt: TGTGCCAGCAGCCAAGGTGCCGGGAGACTCTATGGCTACACCTTC
v_call: TRBV3-1/TRBV3-2
clone_size: .
d_call: .
j_call: TRBJ1-2

cdr3_aa: CATSRVGQGGNQPQHF
cdr3_nt: TGTGCCACCAGCAGAGTAGGACAGGGCGGCAATCAGCCCCAGCATTTT
v_call: TRBV15
clone_size: .
d_call: TRBD1
j_call: TRBJ1-5

cdr3_aa: CASSSSGTIASF
cdr3_nt: TGTGCCAGCAGTTCCTCGGGGACAATAGCGTCCTTC
v_call: TRBV28
clone_size: .
d_call: .
j_call: TRBJ1-2

cdr3_aa: CASSFGTARNYGYTF
cdr3_nt: TGTGCCAGCAGTTTCGGGACAGCTCGTAACTATGGCTACACCTTC
v_call: TRBV28
clone_size: .
d_call: TRBD1
j_call: TRBJ1-2

cdr3_aa: CASSSGAPGGKYSPLHF
cdr3_nt: TGTGCCAGCAGCAGCGGAGCCCCCGGTGGGAAATATTCACCCCTCCACTTT
v_call: TRBV5-4
clone_size: .
d_call: .
j_call: TRBJ1-6

cdr3_aa: CAGGQGAPGEQYF
cdr3_nt: TGTGCCGGAGGACAGGGGGCACCTGGCGAGCAGTACTTC
v_call: TRBV2
clone_size: .
d_call: TRBD1
j_call: TRBJ2-7

cdr3_aa: CASSPLGTGTDTQYF
cdr3_nt: TGTGCCAGCAGTCCCCTCGGGACAGGCACAGATACGCAGTATTTT
v_call: TRBV9
clone_size: .
d_call: TRBD1
j_call: TRBJ2-3

cdr3_aa: CASSLPGQGKNIQYF
cdr3_nt: TGTGCCAGCAGTCTCCCGGGACAGGGCAAAAACATTCAGTACTTC
v_call: TRBV28
clone_size: once
d_call: TRBD1
j_call: TRBJ2-4

cdr3_aa: CSARGGLTNTEAFF
cdr3_nt: TGCAGTGCTCGTGGGGGACTGACGAACACTGAAGCTTTCTTT
v_call: TRBV20-1
clone_size: .
d_call: .
j_call: TRBJ1-1

cdr3_aa: CATSRDGGYGYTF
cdr3_nt: TGTGCCACCAGCAGAGATGGAGGATATGGCTACACCTTC
v_call: TRBV15
clone_size: .
d_call: .
j_call: TRBJ1-2

cdr3_aa: CASSGRGETQYF
cdr3_nt: TGTGCCAGCAGCGGGAGGGGGGAGACCCAGTACTTC
v_call: TRBV6-5
clone_size: once
d_call: TRBD2
j_call: TRBJ2-5

cdr3_aa: CASSIGQGNTEAFF
cdr3_nt: TGTGCCAGTAGTATTGGACAGGGTAACACTGAAGCTTTCTTT
v_call: TRBV19
clone_size: .
d_call: TRBD1
j_call: TRBJ1-1

cdr3_aa: CASAETGGTANEQFF
cdr3_nt: TGTGCCAGCGCCGAGACAGGGGGAACAGCTAATGAGCAGTTCTTC
v_call: TRBV6-4
clone_size: many
d_call: TRBD1
j_call: TRBJ2-1

cdr3_aa: CASSSRSQPQHF
cdr3_nt: TGTGCCAGCAGTTCTAGGAGTCAGCCCCAGCATTTT
v_call: TRBV28
clone_size: .
d_call: .
j_call: TRBJ1-5

cdr3_aa: CASSISPGAVSETQYF
cdr3_nt: TGTGCCAGTAGTATAAGCCCTGGGGCAGTCTCCGAGACCCAGTACTTC
v_call: TRBV19
clone_size: .
d_call: .
j_call: TRBJ2-5

cdr3_aa: CASSPRTSVSYEQYF
cdr3_nt: TGTGCCAGCAGCCCCCGGACTAGCGTTTCCTACGAGCAGTACTTC
v_call: TRBV3-1/TRBV3-2
clone_size: few
d_call: TRBD2
j_call: TRBJ2-7

cdr3_aa: CASSGTGGNTIYF
cdr3_nt: TGTGCCAGCAGTGGGACAGGGGGAAACACCATATATTTT
v_call: TRBV7-2
clone_size: .
d_call: TRBD1
j_call: TRBJ1-3

cdr3_aa: CASSLSDVEPLHF
cdr3_nt: TGTGCCAGCAGTTTATCAGATGTTGAACCCCTCCACTTT
v_call: TRBV28
clone_size: .
d_call: .
j_call: TRBJ1-6

cdr3_aa: CASSYSPTAYTEAFF
cdr3_nt: TGTGCCAGCAGTTACTCCCCGACAGCTTACACTGAAGCTTTCTTT
v_call: TRBV6-5
clone_size: .
d_call: .
j_call: TRBJ1-1

cdr3_aa: CASSLGGGLHQPQHF
cdr3_nt: TGTGCCAGCAGCTTGGGGGGGGGCCTTCATCAGCCCCAGCATTTT
v_call: TRBV5-4
clone_size: .
d_call: .
j_call: TRBJ1-5

cdr3_aa: CASSQDWGAYEQYF
cdr3_nt: TGTGCCAGCAGCCAAGATTGGGGGGCCTACGAGCAGTACTTC
v_call: TRBV3-1/TRBV3-2
clone_size: .
d_call: .
j_call: TRBJ2-7